Sequencing of this T cell receptor beta chain was carried out in a study of T-cell reconstitution after alpha-beta-depleted transplantation in children. Many counts were recorded for this clonotype. Its antigen is currently unknown. Germline CDR1 and CDR2: SEHNR and FQNEAQ (reference sequence). The CDR3 has 11 residues. V dropped 1 base and J dropped 6 bases, with 3 bases sitting between them. Library preparation (for TCRbeta) was performed with unique molecular identifiers. TCRdb re-called the PCR reads with MiXCR, one entry per CDR3 protein. The sample has 200,000 or so distinct CDR3 sequences; 6.3% are singletons. General observations from the study: Diversity of TCRbeta at day 60 was high in some patients, arising from surviving recipient T cells and thymic progenitors. One year after transplant, T-cell counts and diversity came mostly from newly produced T cells. Several hundred expanded graft clones reportedly supplied alpha-beta T cells about two months after transplant.

The sequence derives from a girl under three years old with combined immunodeficiency, due to receive a stem cell transplant. The material was PBMCs, obtained before TCRalphabeta/CD19-depleted stem cell transplant. The rearrangement joins TRBV7-9 to TRBJ1-2; the D is unclear. CDR3 coding DNA: TGTGCCAGCAGCTTAGAGGATGGCTACACCTTC. Its translation: CASSLEDGYTF.